A selection of T cell receptor beta chains follows, all from one sample in a study of shared clonotypes between healthy human individuals. Clones were read by immunoSEQ multiplex PCR, and TCRdb kept only the in-frame ones, dropping some. This sample has around 690,000 clones; around 91% occur once, and the top ten carry 34%. Material for sequencing was memory CD8+ T cells from PBMCs. Receptors originate from a man between 18 and 29 years old in good health. Some clones in this sample may be carry-over from other donors' samples. CDR3s include the opening cysteine and the closing phenylalanine or tryptophan. Fields, in order: clone size, D gene, V gene, J gene, CDR3 DNA, CDR3 protein. A D gene is named only where the DNA matches it firmly. Rows may omit the clone size; those that give it use once, few, many or a size class.

clone_size: -
d_call: -
v_call: TRBV9
j_call: TRBJ2-7
cdr3_nt: TGTGCCAGCAGCGTAGGTGGAGGTGAGCAGTACTTC
cdr3_aa: CASSVGGGEQYF

clone_size: once
d_call: TRBD2
v_call: TRBV28
j_call: TRBJ2-5
cdr3_nt: TGTGCCAGCAGTTTCCCTAGCGGGAGTTCGGGTGGGAAAGAGACCCAGTACTTC
cdr3_aa: CASSFPSGSSGGKETQYF

clone_size: -
d_call: TRBD2
v_call: TRBV9
j_call: TRBJ2-3
cdr3_nt: TGTGCCAGCAGCGTAGTTGCTAGCGGGAGGGGGGATACGCAGTATTTT
cdr3_aa: CASSVVASGRGDTQYF

clone_size: once
d_call: TRBD2
v_call: TRBV7-2
j_call: TRBJ2-3
cdr3_nt: TGTGCCAGCGAAATAGCGGGAGGATCAGATACGCAGTATTTT
cdr3_aa: CASEIAGGSDTQYF

clone_size: -
d_call: -
v_call: TRBV27
j_call: TRBJ1-5
cdr3_nt: TGTGCCAGCAGTTTATCGTTTAGCAATCAGCCCCAGCATTTT
cdr3_aa: CASSLSFSNQPQHF

clone_size: -
d_call: -
v_call: TRBV10-3
j_call: TRBJ2-7
cdr3_nt: TGTGCCATCAGTGAGGGGACTGGATACGAGCAGTACTTC
cdr3_aa: CAISEGTGYEQYF

clone_size: -
d_call: -
v_call: TRBV10-3
j_call: TRBJ2-5
cdr3_nt: TGTGCCATCAGTGAGTCAAACAGCCAAGAGACCCAGTACTTC
cdr3_aa: CAISESNSQETQYF

clone_size: -
d_call: -
v_call: TRBV28
j_call: TRBJ2-3
cdr3_nt: TGTGCCAGCATCCTGGGACAATCTAGCACAGATACGCAGTATTTT
cdr3_aa: CASILGQSSTDTQYF

clone_size: -
d_call: -
v_call: TRBV7-2
j_call: TRBJ2-7
cdr3_nt: TGTGCCAGCAGCACCAGGGACCCCAAGAGCCCCTACGAGCAGTACTTC
cdr3_aa: CASSTRDPKSPYEQYF

clone_size: -
d_call: TRBD2
v_call: TRBV5-4
j_call: TRBJ2-7
cdr3_nt: TGTGCCAGCAGGTTAGCGGGGGGCCAGAAGCAGTACTTC
cdr3_aa: CASRLAGGQKQYF

clone_size: -
d_call: TRBD1
v_call: TRBV4-3
j_call: TRBJ2-7
cdr3_nt: TGCGCCAGCAGCCTTTGGACAGGGACCTACGAGCAGTACTTC
cdr3_aa: CASSLWTGTYEQYF

clone_size: -
d_call: -
v_call: TRBV7-3
j_call: TRBJ2-1
cdr3_nt: TGTGCCAGCAGCTTAGACGGAGGGGCTTACAATGAGCAGTTCTTC
cdr3_aa: CASSLDGGAYNEQFF

clone_size: -
d_call: TRBD2
v_call: TRBV6-5
j_call: TRBJ2-3
cdr3_nt: TGTGCCAGCAGTTACGGTCAAACGGGAGGGGCAGATACGCAGTATTTT
cdr3_aa: CASSYGQTGGADTQYF

clone_size: -
d_call: -
v_call: TRBV15
j_call: TRBJ2-1
cdr3_nt: TGTGCCACCAGCAGGTCGGAGGCACAATATGAGCAGTTCTTC
cdr3_aa: CATSRSEAQYEQFF

clone_size: -
d_call: -
v_call: TRBV7-3
j_call: TRBJ2-7
cdr3_nt: TGTGCCAGCAGCTCCACCTCAGGGGAGGAGCAGTACTTC
cdr3_aa: CASSSTSGEEQYF

clone_size: once
d_call: -
v_call: TRBV5-5
j_call: TRBJ2-3
cdr3_nt: TGTGCCAGCAGCTTCTCCGGTCCCGCCGCAGATACGCAGTATTTT
cdr3_aa: CASSFSGPAADTQYF

clone_size: once
d_call: -
v_call: TRBV29-1
j_call: TRBJ2-7
cdr3_nt: TGCAGCGTTGATGTCACGGGGGGCTTATACGAGCAGTACTTC
cdr3_aa: CSVDVTGGLYEQYF

clone_size: -
d_call: -
v_call: TRBV11-2
j_call: TRBJ2-1
cdr3_nt: TGTGCCAGCAGCTTATTCGTCCGGGAGAGGGACAATGAGCAGTTCTTC
cdr3_aa: CASSLFVRERDNEQFF

clone_size: -
d_call: -
v_call: TRBV6-6
j_call: TRBJ2-7
cdr3_nt: TGTGCCAGCAGTCCTGCTTACGAGCAGTACTTC
cdr3_aa: CASSPAYEQYF

clone_size: -
d_call: -
v_call: TRBV4-2
j_call: TRBJ2-7
cdr3_nt: TGTGCCAGCAGCCCTCGGCAGGGACACTACGAGCAGTACTTC
cdr3_aa: CASSPRQGHYEQYF

clone_size: -
d_call: TRBD2
v_call: TRBV9
j_call: TRBJ2-2
cdr3_nt: TGTGCCAGCAGCACACCTAGCGGAGCGAACACCGGGGAGCTGTTTTTT
cdr3_aa: CASSTPSGANTGELFF

clone_size: -
d_call: TRBD1
v_call: TRBV29-1
j_call: TRBJ2-7
cdr3_nt: TGCAGCGGATCGACAGGGTGGAACGAGCAGTACTTC
cdr3_aa: CSGSTGWNEQYF

clone_size: -
d_call: TRBD1
v_call: TRBV28
j_call: TRBJ1-1
cdr3_nt: TGTGCCAGCAGTCCCCCGACAGGGGGCGCGAGAGCTTTCTTT
cdr3_aa: CASSPPTGGARAFF

clone_size: -
d_call: TRBD2
v_call: TRBV5-6
j_call: TRBJ2-7
cdr3_nt: TGTGCCAGCAGCTTTGGGACTAGCACATACGAGCAGTACTTC
cdr3_aa: CASSFGTSTYEQYF

clone_size: -
d_call: TRBD1
v_call: TRBV28
j_call: TRBJ2-7
cdr3_nt: TGTGCCAGCAGTTTTAACCCCCGAACGTCGGGACAGGGAACCTACGAGCAGTACTTC
cdr3_aa: CASSFNPRTSGQGTYEQYF

clone_size: -
d_call: -
v_call: TRBV10-3
j_call: TRBJ2-1
cdr3_nt: TGTGCCATCAGTGAGTCGGGGCTAGCGAAAGGCAATGAGCAGTTCTTC
cdr3_aa: CAISESGLAKGNEQFF

clone_size: -
d_call: -
v_call: TRBV6-1
j_call: TRBJ1-5
cdr3_nt: TGTGCCAGCAGTGAAGTTCTGGGGGGACAGCCCCAGCATTTT
cdr3_aa: CASSEVLGGQPQHF

clone_size: -
d_call: -
v_call: TRBV6-1
j_call: TRBJ2-1
cdr3_nt: TGTGCCAGCATGGCGGGTACTGAGCAGTTCTTC
cdr3_aa: CASMAGTEQFF

clone_size: -
d_call: -
v_call: TRBV4-3
j_call: TRBJ2-3
cdr3_nt: TGCGCCAGCAGCCCCAACCCCCCTCTGAAGACTAGCACAGATACGCAGTATTTT
cdr3_aa: CASSPNPPLKTSTDTQYF

clone_size: once
d_call: TRBD2
v_call: TRBV28
j_call: TRBJ2-3
cdr3_nt: TGTGCCAGCAGTTTATCGCTAGCGGGTAGGGATACGCAGTATTTT
cdr3_aa: CASSLSLAGRDTQYF

clone_size: -
d_call: TRBD1
v_call: TRBV28
j_call: TRBJ2-7
cdr3_nt: TGTGCCAGCAGTCTCAGGGGGCGCATTTACGAGCAGTACTTC
cdr3_aa: CASSLRGRIYEQYF

clone_size: -
d_call: TRBD1
v_call: TRBV5-4
j_call: TRBJ1-1
cdr3_nt: TGTGCCAGCAGCCATAACGGACAGGCCAAGGGAGCTTTCTTT
cdr3_aa: CASSHNGQAKGAFF

clone_size: few
d_call: -
v_call: TRBV27
j_call: TRBJ1-1
cdr3_nt: TGTGCCAGCAGTTTGGCTCTGAACACTGAAGCTTTCTTT
cdr3_aa: CASSLALNTEAFF

clone_size: -
d_call: -
v_call: TRBV7-6
j_call: TRBJ1-1
cdr3_nt: TGTGCCAGCAGCTCCGCAGGAGGGAACACTGAAGCTTTCTTT
cdr3_aa: CASSSAGGNTEAFF

clone_size: -
d_call: TRBD2
v_call: TRBV27
j_call: TRBJ2-1
cdr3_nt: TGTGCCAGCAGTTTATCGTGGGAGGGCTACAATGAGCAGTTCTTC
cdr3_aa: CASSLSWEGYNEQFF

clone_size: -
d_call: -
v_call: TRBV29-1
j_call: TRBJ2-1
cdr3_nt: TGCAGCGTCCCGGGAGATAGCCATGAGCAGTTCTTC
cdr3_aa: CSVPGDSHEQFF

clone_size: -
d_call: -
v_call: TRBV7-9
j_call: TRBJ2-2
cdr3_nt: TGTGCCAGCAGCTTAGGTTTGGGAAATACCGGGGAGCTGTTTTTT
cdr3_aa: CASSLGLGNTGELFF

clone_size: -
d_call: -
v_call: TRBV25-1
j_call: TRBJ1-6
cdr3_nt: TGTGCCAGCAGTGCGTGGGGAGGCTCACCCCTCCACTTT
cdr3_aa: CASSAWGGSPLHF

clone_size: -
d_call: -
v_call: TRBV18
j_call: TRBJ1-3
cdr3_nt: TGTGCCAGCTCACCACCCTCAGTTTCAAATCCAGGAAACACCATATATTTT
cdr3_aa: CASSPPSVSNPGNTIYF

clone_size: -
d_call: -
v_call: TRBV5-6
j_call: TRBJ2-3
cdr3_nt: TGTGCCAGCAGCCACGGACGGTTGAAGGGGCTTCGCACAGATACGCAGTATTTT
cdr3_aa: CASSHGRLKGLRTDTQYF

clone_size: -
d_call: -
v_call: TRBV28
j_call: TRBJ2-1
cdr3_nt: TGTGCCAGCAGTTTAGCCAGTCCTAGTCGGGATGAGCAGTTCTTC
cdr3_aa: CASSLASPSRDEQFF

clone_size: -
d_call: TRBD2
v_call: TRBV27
j_call: TRBJ2-3
cdr3_nt: TGTGCCAGCAGTTCAGTTCGGGCTAGCGGTATCACAGATACGCAGTATTTT
cdr3_aa: CASSSVRASGITDTQYF

clone_size: few
d_call: -
v_call: TRBV25-1
j_call: TRBJ1-5
cdr3_nt: TGTGCCATCGACGGGAGGTACAATCAGCCCCAGCATTTT
cdr3_aa: CAIDGRYNQPQHF

clone_size: -
d_call: -
v_call: TRBV7-9
j_call: TRBJ2-1
cdr3_nt: TGTGCCAGCAGTTCGATTAGCCTTGAGCAGTTCTTC
cdr3_aa: CASSSISLEQFF

clone_size: -
d_call: -
v_call: TRBV2
j_call: TRBJ1-5
cdr3_nt: TGTGCCAGCAGTGAAATCCGGCAGCGCAGCAATCAGCCCCAGCATTTT
cdr3_aa: CASSEIRQRSNQPQHF